The clone carrying this T cell receptor (beta chain) came up a few times. Its antigen is as yet unknown. The sample belongs to a study of cytomegalovirus exposure and HLA in healthy donors. Study-level information: Earlier results showed 120 million or so unique TCR beta sequences derived from roughly 180 million T cells.

CDR1 and CDR2 from the germline V gene are SGHRS and YFSETQ. The CDR3 totals 14 residues. Trimming took off 4 bases at V and 3 bases at J, with 14 bases between the two ends. Overall study findings and caveats: Association with HLA alleles at 0.05 false discovery rate was found for around 17,000 TCR beta sequences in a later analysis. A later examination showed that TCR association rates differed by HLA locus, with DRB1 most and HLA-C fewest. Prediction of most subjects' HLA-A and HLA-B alleles by TCR beta sequences was reportedly accurate.

Primers for the PCR totalled 60 Vbeta and 13 Jbeta. The protocol was immunoSEQ multiplex PCR, while the TCRdb copy is restricted to in-frame clones and leaves out a portion. The sample includes more than 90,000 clones, approximately 81% seen only once; the top ten take over 3%. This TCR derives from a woman in her forties in good health and CMV-seronegative. The V call is TRBV5-1, the J call TRBJ2-7; tentatively, D is TRBD1 (6 bases). The sample was PBMCs. The CDR3 here is CASSRGQSYYEQYF. The CDR3 DNA reads as TGCGCCAGCAGCCGTGGACAGTCGTACTACGAGCAGTACTTC.